One and the same sample provided the 8 T cell receptor beta chains below, sequenced in a study of blood T cells in healthy people across ages. A second PCR, run for roughly 7 to 11 cycles, used a sample-barcoded 5' primer plus a J-beta primer mix. TCRdb reprocessed the 5' RACE reads via MiXCR and lists one record per CDR3 protein. The sample yields almost 800,000 distinct CDR3 sequences, roughly 64% seen once. The sample taken for sequencing was blood. The receptors shown here come from a man younger than 45 in good health.

This sequence joins TRBV29-1 and TRBJ2-3; possible D gene TRBD2, 5 bases. CDR1 and CDR2 (germline): SQVTM, ANQGSEA. This CDR3 contains 16 residues. Trimming stripped 1 base from V and 0 bases from J, with 14 bases between. Here the CDR3 DNA reads TGCAGCGTTGAAGGGAGGCGCGTTCAAAGCACAGATACGCAGTATTTT. Protein sequence: CSVEGRRVQSTDTQYF.

This clonotype has a handful of counts. The rearrangement links TRBV7-2 to TRBJ2-3; weak D call: TRBD2 (5 bases). The germline gives CDR1 SGHTA, CDR2 FQGNSA. The CDR3 totals 15 residues. V was trimmed by 8 bases and J by 2 bases, leaving 17 bases between them. The DNA for the CDR3 is TGTGCCAGCCTTTTTATACGGGGTCCCACAGATACGCAGTATTTT. It encodes CASLFIRGPTDTQYF.

This chain uses TRBV20-1 with TRBJ1-2, with a weak D call TRBD1 (6 bases). Trimming stripped 6 bases from V and 6 bases from J, with 17 bases between. The CDR3 spans 13 residues. Germline loops: CDR1 DFQATT, CDR2 SNEGSKA (reference sequence). For the CDR3, the DNA is TGCAGTGCAGAACCGGACAGTAGGGATGGCTACACCTTC. Amino acid sequence: CSAEPDSRDGYTF.

The chain couples TRBV2 to TRBJ2-3; 12 bases line up with TRBD2. V shed 8 bases and J 0 bases; nucleotides not matched to a gene: 6. This CDR3 is 16 amino acids long. Germline CDR1 SNHLY, CDR2 FYNNEI. CDR3 bases: TGTGCCAGCCGCTTAGGACTAGCGGGAAGCACAGATACGCAGTATTTT. Residues: CASRLGLAGSTDTQYF.

The V and J genes are TRBV9 and TRBJ2-3; D uncertain. The CDR3 has 16 amino acids. V shed 0 bases and J shed 4 bases, with 15 bases lying between them. Germline V gives CDR1 SGDLS, CDR2 YYNGEE. The CDR3 sequence: CASSVAAATWADTQYF. The DNA of the CDR3 is TGTGCCAGCAGCGTAGCTGCGGCAACGTGGGCAGATACGCAGTATTTT. The full variable domain, its missing parts supplied by reference TRBV9 and TRBJ2-3, is DSGVTQTPKHLITATGQRVTLRCSPRSGDLSVYWYQQSLDQGLQFLIQYYNGEERAKGNILERFSAQQFPDLHSELNLSSLELGDSALYFCASSVAAATWADTQYFGPGTRLTVL.

This chain uses TRBV27 with TRBJ2-7, with 8 bases matching TRBD1. The CDR3 is 16 residues long. Unmatched junction bases numbered 14, after V lost 4 bases and J lost 6 bases. Germline CDR1 MNHEY, CDR2 SMNVEV (reference sequence). The CDR3 nucleotides are TGTGCCAGCAGTTCAGATGGACAGGGCCGGCCCTGCGAGCAGTACTTC. This gives the protein CASSSDGQGRPCEQYF.

This chain connects TRBV7-2 to TRBJ2-5; D uncertain. The CDR3 totals 15 residues. Germline loops: CDR1 SGHTA, CDR2 FQGNSA. Trimming cost V 1 base and J 0 bases, with 9 bases left between them. CDR3 region: CASSLGGGNQETQYF. CDR3 bases: TGTGCCAGCAGCTTAGGCGGCGGAAACCAAGAGACCCAGTACTTC. The full variable domain, its missing parts supplied by reference TRBV7-2 and TRBJ2-5, is GAGVSQSPSNKVTEKGKDVELRCDPISGHTALYWYRQSLGQGLEFLIYFQGNSAPDKSGLPSDRFSAERTGGSVSTLTIQRTQQEDSAVYLCASSLGGGNQETQYFGPGTRLLVL.

This chain links TRBV11-2 with TRBJ2-4; D might be TRBD1 (5 bases). Germline values: CDR1 SGHAT, CDR2 FQNNGV. The CDR3 loop spans 14 amino acids. Trimming took 6 bases from V and 1 from J, leaving 10 bases between them. The CDR3 region is CASSNQGAKNIQYF. The CDR3 nucleotides are TGTGCCAGCAGTAATCAGGGCGCCAAAAACATTCAGTACTTC.